The 25 T cell receptor beta chains presented below share a single source sample, sequenced in a study of T cells in Graves' hyperthyroidism and ophthalmopathy. From RNA transcripts, TCR beta CDR3 regions were amplified. During a first-round RT-PCR of the TCR CDR3, the HTBI primer set was used. TCRdb processed the multiplex PCR reads anew with MiXCR; each CDR3 protein has one entry. The profile shows 600,000 or so distinct CDR3 sequences, 15% to 20% of them singletons. The sequencing sample was made of blood. Every receptor here comes from a woman aged 25 to 39 with Graves' hyperthyroidism.

This clonotype has a handful of counts. The J gene is TRBJ2-1, the V gene TRBV2; 15 nucleotides align to TRBD2. Trimming took 11 bases from V and 8 from J; bases not matched to a gene: 1. CDR1 is SNHLY and CDR2 is FYNNEI in the germline V gene. CDR3 length: 12 amino acids. CDR3 amino acids: CAGLAGGDEQFF. The CDR3 region has the DNA TGTGCCGGACTAGCGGGAGGGGATGAGCAGTTCTTC.

In this sample, this clonotype turned up many times. This chain links TRBV6-2 or TRBV6-3 with TRBJ2-1; D uncertain. The V gene's germline CDR1 is MNHEY and CDR2 SVGEGT. The CDR3 has 11 amino acids. The ends were cut back, 1 base at V and 10 bases at J, with 5 bases in the middle. The CDR3, as DNA: TGTGCCAGCAGTTACTTCCTCGAGCAGTTCTTC. Protein sequence: CASSYFLEQFF.

This clonotype was seen ten or more times. Sequence at one end of the junction differs from germline and may be a read error. The CDR3 bases are TGTGCCAGCCGTTTGGATGGCTACACCTTC. This translates into CASRLDGYTF. The J gene is TRBJ1-2, the V gene TRBV28; D uncertain. This CDR3 spans 10 amino acids. Germline lookup yields CDR1 MDHEN and CDR2 SYDVKM.

This chain connects TRBV18 to TRBJ1-6; D is unresolved. CDR1 and CDR2 from the germline V gene are KGHSH and LQKENI. This CDR3 is 15 amino acids long. Trimming cost V 1 base and J 6 bases, with 10 bases left between them. CDR3 sequence (DNA): TGTGCCAGCTCACCACAATCGGAGCCTAATTCACCCCTCCACTTT. Protein: CASSPQSEPNSPLHF.

This clonotype has only a few counts. DNA of the CDR3: TGTGCCAGCAGCCATGGGCTGGCCTACGAGCAGTACTTC. Translation gives CASSHGLAYEQYF. The V and J genes are TRBV3-1 and TRBJ2-7; D ambiguous. Trimming took 3 bases from V and 2 from J, leaving 8 bases between them. Germline V gene lookup returns CDR1 LGHDT and CDR2 YNNKEL (reference sequence). CDR3 size: 13 residues.

The V call is TRBV5-4, the J call TRBJ2-5, with D possibly TRBD1 on 5 matching bases. Trimming stripped 4 bases from V and 1 base from J, with 14 bases between. Germline V CDR1 and CDR2: SGHNT, YYREEE (reference sequence). CDR3 length: 15 residues. The CDR3 loop is CASSQAQGFQETQYF. The CDR3 nucleotides read TGTGCCAGCAGCCAAGCCCAGGGCTTCCAAGAGACCCAGTACTTC. The full variable domain, with the rest looked up from reference TRBV5-4 and TRBJ2-5, is ETGVTQSPTHLIKTRGQQVTLRCSSQSGHNTVSWYQQALGQGPQFIFQYYREEENGRGNFPPRFSGLQFPNYSSELNVNALELDDSALYLCASSQAQGFQETQYFGPGTRLLVL.

In DNA form, the CDR3 reads TGCGCCAGCAGCCAATCGGAGCAAGAGACCCAGTACTTC. Its translation: CASSQSEQETQYF. This chain uses TRBV4-1 with TRBJ2-5; D unclear. This CDR3 has 13 residues. Germline CDR1 reads MGHRA; CDR2 reads YSYEKL. V lost 2 bases and J 2 bases, leaving 6 bases between the germline ends.

Many counts were recorded for this clonotype. This rearrangement joins TRBV28 to TRBJ2-1; 7 bases agree with TRBD2. CDR3 length: 15 amino acids. V was clipped by 5 bases and J by 3 bases; unmatched bases: 7. Germline V lookup: CDR1 MDHEN, CDR2 SYDVKM. This chain's CDR3 is CASSPPGEGYNEQFF. Written as DNA, the CDR3 is TGTGCCAGCAGTCCCCCCGGGGAGGGCTACAATGAGCAGTTCTTC.

This clonotype has more than one count but fewer than ten. Mismatch with germline at one junction end may stem from a read error. The J gene is TRBJ2-1, the V gene TRBV20-1; 7 bases align to TRBD2. This CDR3 is built from 13 residues. In germline, CDR1 is DFQATT, CDR2 SNEGSKA (reference sequence). As DNA, the CDR3 is TGCAGTTCTAGTGGGGGAGGGCCCAATGAGCAGTTCTTC. Amino acids: CSSSGGGPNEQFF.

The DNA of the CDR3 is TGTGCCAGCAGTTTCAGGGACCCCGAGAATGAGCAGTTCTTC. This gives the protein CASSFRDPENEQFF. The V call is TRBV12-3 or TRBV12-4, the J call TRBJ2-1; D possibly uses TRBD1 or TRBD2 (5 bases each). There are 14 residues in the CDR3. Trimming shortened V by 3 bases and J by 7 bases, and 13 bases separated the two germline ends.

This clonotype showed up many times. The chain uses TRBV12-3 or TRBV12-4 and TRBJ2-3; a possible D gene is TRBD1 (7 bases). The CDR3 contains 14 residues. The V end was cut by 6 bases, the J end by 1 base, with 11 bases between. This CDR3 reads CASSSRGGTDTQYF. CDR3 nucleotides: TGTGCCAGCAGCAGCAGGGGGGGCACAGATACGCAGTATTTT.

This clonotype appeared many times. The chain links TRBV6-5 to TRBJ1-2; D gene uncertain. The CDR3 runs to 14 residues. V was clipped by 2 bases and J by 0 bases, with 7 bases between them. Germline-derived CDR1 and CDR2 are MNHEY and SVGAGI. The CDR3 DNA sequence: TGTGCCAGCAGTTACCGGGCAGCTAACTATGGCTACACCTTC. It translates to CASSYRAANYGYTF.

This clonotype turned up a few times. The chain is built from TRBV4-2 and TRBJ1-2, with D possibly matching TRBD1 (5 bases). The CDR3 contains 15 residues. With 2 bases removed from V and 3 bases from J, the gap between germline ends came to 13 bases. Germline CDR1 reads LGHNA; CDR2 reads YNFKEQ. DNA for the CDR3: TGTGCCAGCAGCCAACCCTTGACAGTTTACTATGGCTACACCTTC. Encoded protein: CASSQPLTVYYGYTF.

This clonotype was picked up many times. This chain connects TRBV3-1 to TRBJ1-4, with TRBD1 as a possible D gene (5 bases). The CDR3 runs to 16 residues. The V gene lost 3 bases and the J gene lost 0 bases, with 11 bases spanning the gap. Germline V gene sequence: CDR1 LGHDT, CDR2 YNNKEL (reference sequence). DNA of the CDR3: TGTGCCAGCAGCCAGAGGGGACGGCCAACTAATGAAAAACTGTTTTTT. The encoded protein is CASSQRGRPTNEKLFF.

At least ten counts were recorded for this clonotype. The chain is built from TRBV30 and TRBJ2-3; 7 bases are shared with TRBD2. V was clipped by 0 bases and J by 5 bases; unmatched bases: 8. CDR3 length equals 15 residues. Germline-derived CDR1 and CDR2 are GTSNPN and SVGIG (reference sequence). The chain's CDR3 is CAWSVLGQRGDTQYF. CDR3 DNA sequence: TGTGCCTGGAGTGTACTGGGGCAGCGGGGAGATACGCAGTATTTT.

There are a few counts of this clonotype. The gene calls are TRBV30 and TRBJ2-2; no clear D gene. The V end lost 4 bases, the J end lost 6 bases, and 9 bases lay between the germline ends. Germline CDR1 GTSNPN, CDR2 SVGIG (reference sequence). CDR3 length: 12 residues. CDR3 in amino acids: CAWNLRAGELFF. DNA of the CDR3: TGTGCCTGGAACCTAAGAGCCGGGGAGCTGTTTTTT. Using reference TRBV30 and TRBJ2-2 for the parts outside the CDR3, the full variable domain is SQTIHQWPATLVQPVGSPLSLECTVEGTSNPNLYWYRQAAGRGLQLLFYSVGIGQISSEVPQNLSASRPQDRQFILSSKKLLLSDSGFYLCAWNLRAGELFFGEGSRLTVL.

This clonotype has ten or more counts. This chain's CDR3 is CASTQRDRFFEKLFF. In nucleotides, the CDR3 is TGTGCCAGCACGCAGCGGGACAGGTTTTTTGAAAAACTGTTTTTT. This chain uses TRBV2 with TRBJ1-4; 8 nucleotides agree with TRBD1. Germline trimming cut 7 bases from V and 7 bases from J; bases unmatched to any gene: 11. The CDR3 spans 15 residues. Germline-derived CDR1 and CDR2 are SNHLY and FYNNEI.

This clonotype was found many times. The chain uses TRBV2 and TRBJ1-2; D may be TRBD1 (5 bases). V shed 7 bases and J shed 0 bases, with 12 bases lying between them. The CDR3 is 14 amino acids. CDR1 and CDR2 (germline): SNHLY, FYNNEI. Written as DNA, the CDR3 is TGTGCCAGCACTTGGGGCAGAGCTAACTATGGCTACACCTTC. It specifies CASTWGRANYGYTF.

The chain recombines TRBV7-2 with TRBJ2-1; the D gene is possibly TRBD2 (6 bases). CDR3 length: 15 amino acids. Per the germline V gene, CDR1 is SGHTA and CDR2 is FQGNSA. The V and J ends lost 1 base and 0 bases respectively, with 7 bases between them. In DNA, the CDR3 is TGTGCCAGCAGCTTAGTGACTAGCTCCTACAATGAGCAGTTCTTC. Its translation: CASSLVTSSYNEQFF.

The V call is TRBV2, the J call TRBJ1-2; 10 positions agree with TRBD1. Trimming took 5 bases from V and 4 from J; bases not matched to a gene: 13. This CDR3 has 17 residues. CDR1 is SNHLY and CDR2 is FYNNEI in the germline V gene. DNA for the CDR3: TGTGCCAGCAGTCCTCCGGGACAGGGGTCTTATTCCTATGGCTACACCTTC. It encodes CASSPPGQGSYSYGYTF. Filled out from reference TRBV2 and TRBJ1-2, the complete variable domain reads EPEVTQTPSHQVTQMGQEVILRCVPISNHLYFYWYRQILGQKVEFLVSFYNNEISEKSEIFDDQFSVERPDGSNFTLKIRSTKLEDSAMYFCASSPPGQGSYSYGYTFGSGTRLTVV.

This clonotype showed up many times. This chain connects TRBV2 to TRBJ1-2, with 8 bases lining up with TRBD1. V was pared by 6 bases and J by 8 bases, with 8 bases of the junction left unmatched. This CDR3 has 13 amino acids. Germline V gene sequence: CDR1 SNHLY, CDR2 FYNNEI. The CDR3 protein is CASSPDREYGYTF. CDR3 bases: TGTGCCAGCAGCCCGGACAGGGAGTACGGCTACACCTTC.

The sample holds a few counts of this clonotype. The gene calls are TRBV4-2 and TRBJ1-2, with TRBD1 matching over 10 bases. The CDR3 runs 14 residues. Losses at the gene ends were 4 bases for V and 8 bases for J; bases not matched to a gene: 7. Looked up from germline, CDR1 is LGHNA and CDR2 is YNFKEQ. In DNA, the CDR3 is TGTGCCAGCAGCCGTGACAGGGGGCAGGCAGGCTACACCTTC. This sequence encodes CASSRDRGQAGYTF.

This clonotype was detected many times. The V and J genes are TRBV10-3 and TRBJ2-7, with 8 bases that match TRBD2. Trimming at V came to 4 bases and at J to 0 bases, leaving 2 bases not matched to a gene. The V gene's germline CDR1 is ENHRY and CDR2 SYGVKD. The CDR3 extends over 14 amino acids. The CDR3 spells CAISGSGSSYEQYF. CDR3 DNA: TGTGCCATCAGTGGGAGCGGGAGCTCCTACGAGCAGTACTTC.

The sample holds many counts of this clonotype. The chain combines TRBV5-5 with TRBJ2-1, with D tentatively TRBD2 (5 bases). The CDR3 contains 15 residues. V was trimmed by 4 bases and J by 11 bases, leaving 22 bases between them. The germline gives CDR1 SGHKS, CDR2 YYEKEE (reference sequence). This chain's CDR3 is CASSNLRGSGFKQFF. CDR3 DNA: TGTGCCAGCAGCAACCTTCGGGGTAGTGGCTTTAAGCAGTTCTTC.

In its sample, this clonotype was seen a few times. CDR3 region: CASGLQGSYEQYF. The DNA of the CDR3 is TGTGCTAGTGGTTTGCAGGGGAGCTACGAGCAGTACTTC. The chain employs TRBV12-5 and TRBJ2-7; D possibly corresponds to TRBD1 (6 bases). With 2 bases removed from V and 3 bases from J, the gap between germline ends came to 8 bases. Germline-derived CDR1 and CDR2 are LGHNT and FRNRAP. This CDR3 is 13 amino acids long.